Listed here are 24 T cell receptor beta chains from one sample, sequenced in a study of shared T cell receptors in the human thymus (dated by TCRdb to the early 2020s). The receptor library was made with the immunoSEQ multiplex PCR assay. TCRdb took this table from immuneACCESS and kept in-frame rearrangements with V and J called. Such tables lack part of the clones; where checked against another copy, unresolved V genes explain under half of the gap, and the rest is unexplained. This sample lists 650,000 to 950,000 clones; 75% to 90% were detected once. The ten top clones hold over 0.008% of the sample. The same data also went into a second study, on human thymus T cells.

What was sequenced was thymocytes. These receptors all come from a girl in the first two years of life with a congenital heart defect. Donor details come from another sample of the same person, matched by shared clones.

The chain combines TRBV2 with TRBJ1-6; 9 nucleotides match TRBD1. Germline V gene lookup returns CDR1 SNHLY and CDR2 FYNNEI. The CDR3 is 18 residues long. V gave up 4 bases and J gave up 3 bases; unmatched junction bases: 10. The CDR3 region is CASSGAGTGIGYNSPLHF. Here the CDR3 DNA reads TGTGCCAGCAGTGGGGCCGGGACAGGGATCGGCTATAATTCACCCCTCCACTTT.

As for this clone: Other DNA sequences in this sample translate to the same CDR3. The J gene is TRBJ1-5, the V gene TRBV18; D is ambiguous. The CDR3 is made up of 13 amino acids. Germline V gives CDR1 KGHSH, CDR2 LQKENI. V shed 3 bases and J shed 0 bases, with 3 bases lying between them. The CDR3 nucleotides are TGTGCCAGCTCACCGAGTAGCAATCAGCCCCAGCATTTT. Amino acids: CASSPSSNQPQHF.

The chain uses TRBV4-3 and TRBJ1-2; 7 bases line up with TRBD1. The CDR3 has 16 amino acids. V dropped 1 base and J dropped 4; count of bases not matched to a gene: 9. Germline-derived CDR1 and CDR2 are LGHNA and YSLEER. This CDR3 reads CASSQGGTGTAYGYTF. The CDR3 DNA is TGCGCCAGCAGCCAAGGGGGGACCGGGACAGCCTATGGCTACACCTTC.

The chain links TRBV4-1 to TRBJ1-1, with 10 bases aligning to TRBD1. Trimming at V came to 4 bases and at J to 1 base, leaving 6 bases not matched to a gene. The CDR3 has 16 residues. Germline CDR1 is MGHRA and CDR2 is YSYEKL. This CDR3 reads CASSRKDRGRNTEAFF. For the CDR3, the DNA is TGCGCCAGCAGCCGCAAGGACAGGGGGAGGAACACTGAAGCTTTCTTT.

This clone was seen only a few times. The gene calls are TRBV6-1 and TRBJ1-5; D gene uncertain. Germline loops: CDR1 MNHNS, CDR2 SASEGT. V gave up 6 bases and J gave up 3 bases, with 12 bases separating them. The CDR3 runs to 14 residues. The CDR3 loop reads CASSYKRDNQPQHF. In nucleotides, the CDR3 is TGTGCCAGCAGCTACAAACGGGACAATCAGCCCCAGCATTTT.

As concerns this clone: A junction boundary mismatches the germline segment, possibly from a read error. This sample includes further DNA sequences coding for the same CDR3. CDR3: CASRRGRIALKQDNSPLHF. The CDR3 DNA sequence: TGTGCCAGTAGGAGGGGGCGGATAGCACTCAAACAAGATAATTCCCCCCTCCACTTT. The rearrangement uses TRBV11-2 and TRBJ1-6; 7 nucleotides agree with TRBD1. In germline, CDR1 is SGHAT, CDR2 FQNNGV. The CDR3 spans 19 residues. Variable domain in full (rest from reference TRBV11-2 and TRBJ1-6): EAGVAQSPRYKIIEKRQSVAFWCNPISGHATLYWYQQILGQGPKLLIQFQNNGVVDDSQLPKDRFSAERLKGVDSTLKIQPAKLEDSAVYLCASRRGRIALKQDNSPLHFGNGTRLTVT.

The chain has TRBV5-4 and TRBJ2-7; 8 bases line up with TRBD1. CDR3 length: 15 amino acids. V shed 3 bases and J 5 bases; nucleotides not matched to a gene: 10. Germline CDR1 reads SGHNT; CDR2 reads YYREEE (reference sequence). Here the CDR3 reads CASSSPVGQGDEQYF. The CDR3, as DNA: TGTGCCAGCAGCTCGCCTGTTGGACAGGGCGACGAGCAGTACTTC. The whole variable domain, remainder taken from reference TRBV5-4 and TRBJ2-7, is ETGVTQSPTHLIKTRGQQVTLRCSSQSGHNTVSWYQQALGQGPQFIFQYYREEENGRGNFPPRFSGLQFPNYSSELNVNALELDDSALYLCASSSPVGQGDEQYFGPGTRLTVT.

The chain joins TRBV6-1 to TRBJ1-6; D might be TRBD1 (5 bases). The CDR3 spans 13 residues. From germline, CDR1 is MNHNS and CDR2 SASEGT. V lost 8 bases, J lost 9 bases, and 14 bases lay in between. The CDR3 coding sequence is TGTGCCAGCCACCAGGGAATAAGTTCACCCCTCCACTTT. Its protein product is CASHQGISSPLHF.

V usage is TRBV7-4 and J usage is TRBJ1-2, with 10 bases matching TRBD1. V dropped 5 bases and J dropped 6; count of bases not matched to a gene: 3. Germline CDR1 and CDR2: SGHVT and SQSDAQ. The CDR3 is 13 amino acids. The CDR3 sequence is CASSAGQGNGYTF. CDR3 DNA sequence: TGTGCCAGCAGCGCGGGACAGGGGAATGGCTACACCTTC.

V and J are TRBV6-1 and TRBJ1-2; no firm D call. CDR3 size: 15 residues. Germline V gene lookup returns CDR1 MNHNS and CDR2 SASEGT. Trimming left V 5 bases short and J 4 bases short, with 17 bases between. The CDR3 loop is CASSTRRQASYGYTF. The CDR3 DNA sequence: TGTGCCAGCAGTACCCGACGGCAGGCTTCCTATGGCTACACCTTC.

This clone was seen more than once but under ten times. The chain combines TRBV27 with TRBJ1-2; D not certain. The V gene's germline CDR1 is MNHEY and CDR2 SMNVEV (reference sequence). The CDR3 runs 15 residues. V was pared by 7 bases and J by 8 bases, with 23 bases between. As DNA, the CDR3 is TGTGCCAGCACCAACCGCCGGGATCCTGAACGGGGCTACACCTTC. Translated: CASTNRRDPERGYTF.

The rearrangement uses TRBV5-4 and TRBJ2-3; 9 positions match TRBD2. The junction had 3 bases not matched to a gene; V was cut back by 4 bases and J by 0 bases. Germline CDR1 reads SGHNT; CDR2 reads YYREEE (reference sequence). There are 15 residues in the CDR3. The CDR3 region is CASSVAGASTDTQYF. CDR3 nucleotides: TGTGCCAGCAGCGTAGCGGGGGCTAGCACAGATACGCAGTATTTT.

The genes are TRBV5-1 and TRBJ2-1; D perhaps matches TRBD1 (5 bases). The CDR3 is 12 residues long. V was clipped by 2 bases and J by 7 bases, with 7 bases between them. Germline V gives CDR1 SGHRS, CDR2 YFSETQ. CDR3 DNA sequence: TGCGCCAGCAGCTTCCGACAGAATGAGCAGTTCTTC. Protein: CASSFRQNEQFF.

The rearrangement uses TRBV4-3 and TRBJ1-4; 9 nucleotides align to TRBD1. This CDR3 region has 20 residues. Germline trimming cut 0 bases from V and 5 bases from J; bases unmatched to any gene: 16. Germline CDR1 LGHNA, CDR2 YSLEER. CDR3 bases: TGCGCCAGCAGCCAAGATACAGGGGGCAAGTCTGATCGCTCAAATGAAAAACTGTTTTTT. Translating it yields CASSQDTGGKSDRSNEKLFF.

The table lists this clone with a few counts. V is TRBV5-4 and J is TRBJ2-7; TRBD1 matches at 10 bases. CDR1 is SGHNT, CDR2 YYREEE, per germline (reference sequence). This CDR3 is 16 amino acids long. V trimming: 4 bases; J trimming: 1 base; junction bases outside the gene matches: 8. The CDR3 sequence is CASSEDRGPVSYEQYF. The CDR3 DNA sequence: TGTGCCAGCAGCGAAGACAGGGGGCCTGTTTCCTACGAGCAGTACTTC.

The rearrangement links TRBV11-2 to TRBJ2-1; 12 bases map to TRBD2. Trimming cost V 6 bases and J 7 bases; bases outside gene matches: 4. Germline values: CDR1 SGHAT, CDR2 FQNNGV. This CDR3 spans 14 amino acids. This chain's CDR3 is CASRRLAGENEQFF. DNA for the CDR3: TGTGCCAGCAGACGACTAGCGGGGGAAAATGAGCAGTTCTTC. Full variable domain (rest looked up from reference TRBV11-2 and TRBJ2-1): EAGVAQSPRYKIIEKRQSVAFWCNPISGHATLYWYQQILGQGPKLLIQFQNNGVVDDSQLPKDRFSAERLKGVDSTLKIQPAKLEDSAVYLCASRRLAGENEQFFGPGTRLTVL.

This rearrangement joins TRBV10-2 to TRBJ2-1; 7 nucleotides line up with TRBD2. The ends lost 4 bases at V and 6 bases at J; junction bases unmatched: 12. Looked up from germline, CDR1 is WSHSY and CDR2 is SAAADI. This CDR3 spans 16 amino acids. DNA of the CDR3: TGCGCCAGCAGTGGCTGGGGGGGAGGTCAAGTCAATGAGCAGTTCTTC. Translation gives CASSGWGGGQVNEQFF.

Here the CDR3 reads CASSVPSAGPSDEKLFF. The CDR3, as DNA: TGTGCCAGCAGCGTCCCCTCGGCGGGCCCATCGGATGAAAAACTGTTTTTT. This sequence joins TRBV5-5 and TRBJ1-4; D is unclear. Trimming left V 4 bases short and J 6 bases short, with 22 bases between. CDR3 length: 17 residues. In germline, CDR1 is SGHKS, CDR2 YYEKEE (reference sequence).

This chain links TRBV5-1 with TRBJ1-6, with 7 positions matching TRBD1. V was clipped by 4 bases and J by 6 bases; unmatched bases: 10. Germline V gives CDR1 SGHRS, CDR2 YFSETQ. This CDR3 region has 16 residues. CDR3 DNA sequence: TGCGCCAGCAGCCAAATGCGGACAGGCCTTAATTCACCCCTCCACTTT. It is translated as CASSQMRTGLNSPLHF.

The count of this clone is one. CDR3 in amino acids: CASSPGTSGGALENEQFF. DNA of the CDR3: TGTGCCAGCAGCCCGGGGACTAGCGGGGGGGCCTTGGAGAATGAGCAGTTCTTC. The chain recombines TRBV7-6 with TRBJ2-1, with 16 nucleotides matching TRBD2. Germline CDR1 SGHVS, CDR2 FNYEAQ. V was pared by 5 bases and J by 7 bases, with 11 bases of the junction left unmatched. The CDR3 totals 18 residues.

V and J are TRBV6-6 and TRBJ2-7, with TRBD1 as a possible D gene (5 bases). V lost 3 bases and J lost 5, with 17 bases in between. Germline V CDR1 and CDR2: MNHNY, SVGAGI (reference sequence). This CDR3 comprises 15 residues. The CDR3 DNA sequence: TGTGCCAGCAGTTATCCGACAGCCACCCTTGACGAGCAGTACTTC. It encodes CASSYPTATLDEQYF.

The chain is built from TRBV6-5 and TRBJ1-3; D might be TRBD1 (5 bases). CDR3 length: 15 residues. The V end was cut by 6 bases, the J end by 0 bases, with 12 bases between. Germline lookup yields CDR1 MNHEY and CDR2 SVGAGI. The CDR3 DNA sequence: TGTGCCAGCAGCACTCAGGGTTACTCTGGAAACACCATATATTTT. Translated, it gives CASSTQGYSGNTIYF.

In its sample, this clone was seen a few times. The chain employs TRBV12-5 and TRBJ2-7; D is uncertain. Germline V gene lookup returns CDR1 LGHNT and CDR2 FRNRAP. V was shortened by 4 bases and J by 7 bases, with 14 bases between the two germline ends. CDR3 length: 13 amino acids. The CDR3 here is CASGSPASREQYF. The CDR3 coding sequence is TGTGCTAGTGGTTCGCCAGCCTCTAGAGAGCAGTACTTC.

The V call is TRBV18, the J call TRBJ1-1; no firm D call. Germline V lookup: CDR1 KGHSH, CDR2 LQKENI. Trimming pared 4 bases from V and 1 base from J, leaving 10 bases between. CDR3 length equals 14 residues. The CDR3 region has the DNA TGTGCCAGCTCACTGGGCTCTCGGAACACTGAAGCTTTCTTT. As protein: CASSLGSRNTEAFF.